This TCR beta chain was recorded in a study of T-cell reconstitution after alpha-beta-depleted transplantation in children. TCRbeta library construction was performed incorporating unique molecular identifiers. One entry per CDR3 protein, called by TCRdb with MiXCR from the PCR reads. Among over 550,000 distinct CDR3 sequences listed, under 12% were seen once. CDR3 size: 12 residues. V lost 8 bases to trimming and J lost 3 bases, with 8 bases between them. Germline V CDR1 and CDR2: MNHNY, SVGAGI (reference sequence). This clonotype was seen repeatedly, ten times or more. The V gene is TRBV6-6, the J gene TRBJ1-5, with a weak D call TRBD1 (5 bases). This specimen consisted of PBMCs from the stem cell graft donor, obtained from the stem cell graft. The source is a human donor who donated a stem cell graft to a child with acute myeloid leukemia. CDR3: CASGQFNQPQHF. The DNA of the CDR3 is TGTGCCAGCGGACAATTCAATCAGCCCCAGCATTTT.